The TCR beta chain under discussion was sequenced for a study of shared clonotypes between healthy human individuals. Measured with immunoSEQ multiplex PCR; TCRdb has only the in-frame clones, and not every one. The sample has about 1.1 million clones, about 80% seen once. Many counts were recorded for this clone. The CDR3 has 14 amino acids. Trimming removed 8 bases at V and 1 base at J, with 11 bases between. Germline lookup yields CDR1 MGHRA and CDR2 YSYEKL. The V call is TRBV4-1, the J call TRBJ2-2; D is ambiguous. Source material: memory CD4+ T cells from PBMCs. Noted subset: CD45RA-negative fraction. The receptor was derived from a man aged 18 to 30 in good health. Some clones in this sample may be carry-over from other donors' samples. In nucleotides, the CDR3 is TGCGCCAGCGGTCCTGGGTTGAACACCGGGGAGCTGTTTTTT. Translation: CASGPGLNTGELFF.